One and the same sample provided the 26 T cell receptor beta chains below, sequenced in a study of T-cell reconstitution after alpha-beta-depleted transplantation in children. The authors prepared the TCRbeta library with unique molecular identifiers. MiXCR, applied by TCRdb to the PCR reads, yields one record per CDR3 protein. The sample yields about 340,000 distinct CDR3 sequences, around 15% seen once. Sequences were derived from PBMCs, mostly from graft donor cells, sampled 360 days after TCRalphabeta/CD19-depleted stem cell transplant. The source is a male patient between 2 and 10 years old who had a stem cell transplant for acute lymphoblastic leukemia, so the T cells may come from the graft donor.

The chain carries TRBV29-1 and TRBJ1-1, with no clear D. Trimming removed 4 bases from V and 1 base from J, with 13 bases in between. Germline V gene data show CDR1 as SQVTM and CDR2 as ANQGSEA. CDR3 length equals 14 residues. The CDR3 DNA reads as TGCAGCGTTGTCCCCGGAAAAAAGAACACTGAAGCTTTCTTT. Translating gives CSVVPGKKNTEAFF.

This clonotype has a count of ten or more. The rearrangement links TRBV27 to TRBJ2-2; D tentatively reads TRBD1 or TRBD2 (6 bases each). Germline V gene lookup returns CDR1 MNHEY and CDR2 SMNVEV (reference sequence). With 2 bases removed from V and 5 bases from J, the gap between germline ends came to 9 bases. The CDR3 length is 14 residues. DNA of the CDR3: TGTGCCAGCAGTTTACTAGGGGGGACCGGGGAGCTGTTTTTT. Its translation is CASSLLGGTGELFF.

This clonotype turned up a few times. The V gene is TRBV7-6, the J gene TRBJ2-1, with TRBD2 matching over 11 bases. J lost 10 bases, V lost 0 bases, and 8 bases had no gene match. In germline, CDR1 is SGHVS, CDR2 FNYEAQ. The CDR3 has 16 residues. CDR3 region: CASSLATGTSGWEQFF. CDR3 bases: TGTGCCAGCAGCTTAGCGACCGGGACTAGCGGTTGGGAGCAGTTCTTC. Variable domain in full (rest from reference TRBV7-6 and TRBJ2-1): GAGVSQSPRYKVTKRGQDVALRCDPISGHVSLYWYRQALGQGPEFLTYFNYEAQQDKSGLPNDRFSAERPEGSISTLTIQRTEQRDSAMYRCASSLATGTSGWEQFFGPGTRLTVL.

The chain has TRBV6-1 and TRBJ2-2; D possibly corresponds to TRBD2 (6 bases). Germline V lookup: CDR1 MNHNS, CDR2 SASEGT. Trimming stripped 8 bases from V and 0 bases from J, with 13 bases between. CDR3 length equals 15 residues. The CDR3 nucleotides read TGTGCCAGCTGCCCACGGAGGGCGAACACCGGGGAGCTGTTTTTT. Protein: CASCPRRANTGELFF.

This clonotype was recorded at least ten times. The CDR3, as DNA: TGTGCCAGCAGCTTCTTCAGGAGCTCTGGAAACACCATATATTTT. It translates to CASSFFRSSGNTIYF. V and J are TRBV7-2 and TRBJ1-3; D gene uncertain. V was pared by 3 bases and J by 0 bases, with 9 bases between. CDR3 size: 15 residues. Germline-derived CDR1 and CDR2 are SGHTA and FQGNSA.

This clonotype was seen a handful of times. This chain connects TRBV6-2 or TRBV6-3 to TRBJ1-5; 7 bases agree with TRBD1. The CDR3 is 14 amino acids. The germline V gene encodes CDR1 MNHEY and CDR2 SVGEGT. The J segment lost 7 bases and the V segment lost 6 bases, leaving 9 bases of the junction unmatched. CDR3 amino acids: CASSLQGPGQPQHF. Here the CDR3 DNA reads TGTGCCAGCAGCTTACAGGGGCCGGGACAGCCCCAGCATTTT.

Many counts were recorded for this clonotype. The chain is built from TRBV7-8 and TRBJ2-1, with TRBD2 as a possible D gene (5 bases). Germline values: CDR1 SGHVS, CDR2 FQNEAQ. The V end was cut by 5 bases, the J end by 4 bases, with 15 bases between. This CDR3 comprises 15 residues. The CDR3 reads CASSQIASIYNEQFF. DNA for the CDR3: TGTGCCAGCAGCCAAATAGCGTCTATTTACAATGAGCAGTTCTTC. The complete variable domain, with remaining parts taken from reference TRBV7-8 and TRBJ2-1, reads GAGVSQSPRYKVAKRGQDVALRCDPISGHVSLFWYQQALGQGPEFLTYFQNEAQLDKSGLPSDRFFAERPEGSVSTLKIQRTQQEDSAVYLCASSQIASIYNEQFFGPGTRLTVL.

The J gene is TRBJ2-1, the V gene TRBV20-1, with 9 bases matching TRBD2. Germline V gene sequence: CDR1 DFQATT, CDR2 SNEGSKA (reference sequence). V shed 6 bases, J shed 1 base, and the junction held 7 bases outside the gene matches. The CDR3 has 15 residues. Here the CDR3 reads CSAPLAGRSYNEQFF. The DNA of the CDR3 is TGCAGTGCGCCCCTAGCGGGGAGATCCTACAATGAGCAGTTCTTC.

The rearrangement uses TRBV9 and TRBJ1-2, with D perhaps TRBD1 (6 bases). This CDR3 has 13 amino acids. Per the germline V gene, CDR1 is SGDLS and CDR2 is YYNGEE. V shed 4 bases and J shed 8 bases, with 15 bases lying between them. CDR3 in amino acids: CASSPQGAGGYTF. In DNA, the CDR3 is TGTGCCAGCAGCCCACAGGGAGCAGGGGGCTACACCTTC.

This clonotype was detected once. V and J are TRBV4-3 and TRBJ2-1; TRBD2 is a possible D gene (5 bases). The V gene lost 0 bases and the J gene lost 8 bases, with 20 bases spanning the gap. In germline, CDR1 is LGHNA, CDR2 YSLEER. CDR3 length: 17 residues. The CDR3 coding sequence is TGCGCCAGCAGCCAAGATACCTTGGGCAGTAGGCGGGATGAGCAGTTCTTC. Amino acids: CASSQDTLGSRRDEQFF.

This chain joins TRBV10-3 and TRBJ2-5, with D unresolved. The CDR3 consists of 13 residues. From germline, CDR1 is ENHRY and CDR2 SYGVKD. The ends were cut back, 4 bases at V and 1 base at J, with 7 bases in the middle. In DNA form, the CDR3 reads TGTGCCATCAGTGCTCTGATCCAAGAGACCCAGTACTTC. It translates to CAISALIQETQYF.

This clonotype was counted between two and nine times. The CDR3 sequence is CASSVDGNYGYTF. For the CDR3, the DNA is TGTGCCAGCAGCGTAGACGGTAACTATGGCTACACCTTC. The chain joins TRBV9 to TRBJ1-2; D unresolved. Trimming shortened V by 0 bases and J by 1 base, and 4 bases separated the two germline ends. CDR1 is SGDLS and CDR2 is YYNGEE in the germline V gene. The length of the CDR3 is 13 residues.

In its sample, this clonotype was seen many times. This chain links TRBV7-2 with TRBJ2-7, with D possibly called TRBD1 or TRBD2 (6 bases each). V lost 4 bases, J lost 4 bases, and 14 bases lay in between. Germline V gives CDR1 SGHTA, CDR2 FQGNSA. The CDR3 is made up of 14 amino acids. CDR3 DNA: TGTGCCAGCAGCTACGGGGGCAGATCATACGAGCAGTACTTC. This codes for CASSYGGRSYEQYF. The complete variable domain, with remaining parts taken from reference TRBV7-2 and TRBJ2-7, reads GAGVSQSPSNKVTEKGKDVELRCDPISGHTALYWYRQSLGQGLEFLIYFQGNSAPDKSGLPSDRFSAERTGGSVSTLTIQRTQQEDSAVYLCASSYGGRSYEQYFGPGTRLTVT.

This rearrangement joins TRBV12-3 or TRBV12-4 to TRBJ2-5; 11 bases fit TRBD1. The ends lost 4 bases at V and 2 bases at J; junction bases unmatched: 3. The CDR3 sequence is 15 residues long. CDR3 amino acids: CASSWTGGWQETQYF. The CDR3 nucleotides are TGTGCCAGCAGTTGGACAGGGGGCTGGCAAGAGACCCAGTACTTC.

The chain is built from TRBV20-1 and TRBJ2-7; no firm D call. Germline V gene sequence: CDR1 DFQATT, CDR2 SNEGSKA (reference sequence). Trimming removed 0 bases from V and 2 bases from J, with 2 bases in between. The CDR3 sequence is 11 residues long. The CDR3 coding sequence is TGCAGTGCTAGAGATCCCTACGAGCAGTACTTC. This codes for CSARDPYEQYF.

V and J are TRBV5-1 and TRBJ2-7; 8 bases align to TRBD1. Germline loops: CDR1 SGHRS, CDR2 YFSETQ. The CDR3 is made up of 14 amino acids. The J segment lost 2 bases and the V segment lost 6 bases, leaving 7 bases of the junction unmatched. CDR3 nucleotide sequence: TGCGCCAGCACTAGAACAGGGGGAACCTACGAGCAGTACTTC. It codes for CASTRTGGTYEQYF. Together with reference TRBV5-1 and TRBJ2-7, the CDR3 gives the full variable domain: KAGVTQTPRYLIKTRGQQVTLSCSPISGHRSVSWYQQTPGQGLQFLFEYFSETQRNKGNFPGRFSGRQFSNSRSEMNVSTLELGDSALYLCASTRTGGTYEQYFGPGTRLTVT.

The CDR3 region has the DNA TGTGCCAGCAGCGTACAGGGTTCTCCATACAATGAGCAGTTCTTC. Translated, it gives CASSVQGSPYNEQFF. V is TRBV5-5 and J is TRBJ2-1, with D tentatively TRBD1 (6 bases). The length of the CDR3 is 15 residues. Germline values: CDR1 SGHKS, CDR2 YYEKEE (reference sequence). V was clipped by 4 bases and J by 4 bases, with 15 bases between them.

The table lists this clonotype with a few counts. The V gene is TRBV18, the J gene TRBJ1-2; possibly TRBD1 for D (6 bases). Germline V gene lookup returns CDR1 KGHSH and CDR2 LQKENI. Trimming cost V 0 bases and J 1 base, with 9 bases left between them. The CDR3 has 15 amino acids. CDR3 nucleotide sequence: TGTGCCAGCTCACCACCGAACAGGGTTAACTATGGCTACACCTTC. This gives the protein CASSPPNRVNYGYTF.

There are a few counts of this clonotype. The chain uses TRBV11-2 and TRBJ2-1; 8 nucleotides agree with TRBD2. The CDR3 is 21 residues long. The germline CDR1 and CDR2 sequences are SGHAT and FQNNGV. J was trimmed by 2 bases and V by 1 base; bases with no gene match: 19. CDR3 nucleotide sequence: TGTGCCAGCAGCTTAGTTAATGGTAGGGTGATGAGCGGGAGACCCTACAATGAGCAGTTCTTC. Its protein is CASSLVNGRVMSGRPYNEQFF.

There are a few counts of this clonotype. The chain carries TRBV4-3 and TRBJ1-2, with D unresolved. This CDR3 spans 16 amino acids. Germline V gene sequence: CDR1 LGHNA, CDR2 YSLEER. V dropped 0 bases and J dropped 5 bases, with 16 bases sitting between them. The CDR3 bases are TGCGCCAGCAGCCAAGATCTGACCCAGGTTGGATATGGCTACACCTTC. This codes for CASSQDLTQVGYGYTF.

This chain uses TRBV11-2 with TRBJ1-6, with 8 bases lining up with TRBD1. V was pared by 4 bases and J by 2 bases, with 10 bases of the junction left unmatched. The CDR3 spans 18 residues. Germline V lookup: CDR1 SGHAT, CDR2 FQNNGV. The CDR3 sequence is CASSSRGRGIAYNSPLHF. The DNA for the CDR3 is TGTGCCAGCAGCTCCAGGGGGCGCGGGATTGCCTATAATTCACCCCTCCACTTT.

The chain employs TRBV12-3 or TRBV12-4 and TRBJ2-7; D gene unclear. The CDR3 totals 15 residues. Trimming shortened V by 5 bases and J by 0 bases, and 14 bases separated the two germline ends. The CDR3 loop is CASSPLVRSSYEQYF. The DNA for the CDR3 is TGTGCCAGCAGTCCCCTGGTCAGGAGCTCCTACGAGCAGTACTTC.

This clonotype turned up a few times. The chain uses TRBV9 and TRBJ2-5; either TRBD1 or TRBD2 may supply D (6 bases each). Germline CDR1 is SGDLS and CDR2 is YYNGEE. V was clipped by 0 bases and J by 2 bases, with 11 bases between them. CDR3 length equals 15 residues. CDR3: CASSVGGAAQETQYF. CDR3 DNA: TGTGCCAGCAGCGTAGGGGGGGCGGCACAAGAGACCCAGTACTTC.

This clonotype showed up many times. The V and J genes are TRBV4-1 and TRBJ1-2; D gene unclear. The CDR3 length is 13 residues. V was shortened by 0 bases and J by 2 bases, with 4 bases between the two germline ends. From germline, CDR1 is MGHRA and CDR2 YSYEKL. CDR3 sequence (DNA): TGCGCCAGCAGCCAAGACCAAAACTATGGCTACACCTTC. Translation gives CASSQDQNYGYTF.

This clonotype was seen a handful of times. CDR3 sequence (DNA): TGTGCCACCCGGACAGGGGTGGAGACCCAGTACTTC. Amino acid sequence: CATRTGVETQYF. This sequence joins TRBV28 and TRBJ2-5; TRBD1 aligns across 9 bases. The germline V gene has CDR1 MDHEN and CDR2 SYDVKM. The V segment lost 10 bases and the J segment 5 bases; nucleotides outside the gene matches: 5. The CDR3 contains 12 residues.

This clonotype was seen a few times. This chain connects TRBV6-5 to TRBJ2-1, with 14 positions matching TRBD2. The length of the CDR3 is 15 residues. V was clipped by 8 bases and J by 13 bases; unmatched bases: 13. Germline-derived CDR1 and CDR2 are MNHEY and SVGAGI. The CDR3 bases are TGTGCCAGCGGGATGACTAGCGGGAGGGCCGTTATCCAGTTCTTC. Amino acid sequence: CASGMTSGRAVIQFF.